This T cell receptor (beta chain) was captured by sequencing in a study of blood T cell repertoires in COVID-19. As for the study in general: COVID-19 samples from acute and convalescent phases originated in the United States, Italy and Spain.

Trimming pared 3 bases from V and 7 bases from J, leaving 7 bases between. The CDR3 totals 13 residues. Study processing details: Cell counts per sample came from amplifying reference gene primers. Sequencing used immunoSEQ multiplex PCR; TCRdb keeps in-frame clones, though not all of them. V, J and clone size are those of that table, while D and trimming were read from the DNA. The data contain 160,000 or so clones, over 85% of them seen just once; the ten biggest clones take up approximately 2%. Enrolment of Seattle patients took place during active infection, and they were followed longitudinally.

The specimen was peripheral blood. This chain uses TRBV12-3 or TRBV12-4 with TRBJ1-6; D ambiguous. This TCR was recovered from a woman aged 60-75 years with COVID-19, enrolled during active disease. DNA for the CDR3: TGTGCCAGCAGTTTCAGGTTCAATTCACCCCTCCACTTT. This sequence encodes CASSFRFNSPLHF.